The TCR beta chain under discussion was sequenced for a study of blood T cell repertoires in COVID-19. Here immunoSEQ multiplex PCR was the method, and the copy in TCRdb shows in-frame clones only, minus some. The profile shows around 700,000 clones, 85% to 90% of them singletons. The CDR3 has 17 residues. Germline V gene sequence: CDR1 MNHEY, CDR2 SVGEGT. V lost 2 bases to trimming and J lost 7 bases, with 21 bases between them. The sequencing sample was made of peripheral blood. The sequence derives from a woman between 18 and 29 years old with acute or convalescent COVID-19. The V gene is TRBV6-2 or TRBV6-3, the J gene TRBJ2-1; perhaps TRBD2 as D (5 bases). The DNA for the CDR3 is TGTGCCAGCAGTTACGGGCGTGTTGGCCCCACGGGGAATGAGCAGTTCTTC. Residues: CASSYGRVGPTGNEQFF.